The 32 T cell receptor beta chains listed next were all sequenced from one sample in a study of Graves' ophthalmopathy and Graves' hyperthyroidism. The TCR beta CDR3 regions underwent amplification from RNA transcripts. The workflow started with a first-round RT-PCR run with HTBI primers and then moved on to a second-round multiplex PCR. From the multiplex PCR reads, TCRdb called clonotypes with MiXCR, one entry per CDR3 protein. The repertoire holds almost 400,000 distinct CDR3 sequences, with approximately 20% as singletons. Specimen: peripheral blood. The receptors stem from a woman aged 18 to 35 with Graves' ophthalmopathy.

This clonotype was picked up many times. The chain joins TRBV6-5 to TRBJ2-2, with 12 bases matching TRBD2. The CDR3 is made up of 17 amino acids. The V gene end was trimmed by 11 bases and the J gene end by 3 bases; junction bases not matched to a gene: 13. CDR1 is MNHEY, CDR2 SVGAGI, per germline. The DNA of the CDR3 is TGTGCCTCCACCGGGGCTAGCGGGGGGGTGTACACCGGGGAGCTGTTTTTT. Protein sequence: CASTGASGGVYTGELFF.

This clonotype was detected many times. The chain recombines TRBV6-5 with TRBJ2-5; D possibly matches TRBD1 or TRBD2 (5 bases each). Trimming stripped 2 bases from V and 4 bases from J, with 8 bases between. The germline V gene has CDR1 MNHEY and CDR2 SVGAGI. The CDR3 is made up of 13 amino acids. CDR3 DNA sequence: TGTGCCAGCAGTTACAGAGGGGTAGAGACCCAGTACTTC. Residues: CASSYRGVETQYF.

This clonotype was observed a few times. V and J are TRBV6-5 and TRBJ1-1; D is perhaps TRBD1 (6 bases). From germline, CDR1 is MNHEY and CDR2 SVGAGI. Trimming took off 4 bases at V and 11 bases at J, with 14 bases between the two ends. The CDR3 has 12 residues. CDR3: CASSSRQDPAFF. The DNA of the CDR3 is TGTGCCAGCAGTTCCCGACAGGATCCTGCTTTCTTT.

The rearrangement uses TRBV7-2 and TRBJ1-6; D gene ambiguous. The V end lost 5 bases, the J end lost 8 bases, and 13 bases lay between the germline ends. The germline gives CDR1 SGHTA, CDR2 FQGNSA. This CDR3 region has 14 residues. The CDR3 loop is CASSPKRADSPLHF. CDR3 nucleotide sequence: TGTGCCAGCAGCCCAAAAAGGGCAGATTCACCCCTCCACTTT.

This clonotype came up many times. The chain links TRBV20-1 to TRBJ1-1; D remains unclear. The CDR3 extends over 17 amino acids. V gave up 0 bases and J gave up 0 bases, with 17 bases separating them. CDR1 is DFQATT, CDR2 SNEGSKA, per germline (reference sequence). The CDR3 DNA reads as TGCAGTGCTAGAGATCTAAGCAGGCTCCCCGTGAACACTGAAGCTTTCTTT. Its protein product is CSARDLSRLPVNTEAFF.

This clonotype was seen repeatedly, ten times or more. This rearrangement joins TRBV5-5 to TRBJ1-5; 10 bases match TRBD1. Germline V lookup: CDR1 SGHKS, CDR2 YYEKEE (reference sequence). The CDR3 loop spans 15 amino acids. V shed 0 bases, J shed 6 bases, and the junction held 3 bases outside the gene matches. The CDR3 DNA reads as TGTGCCAGCAGCTTGGAGACAGGGGGCGGTCAGCCCCAGCATTTT. Translation: CASSLETGGGQPQHF. Together with reference TRBV5-5 and TRBJ1-5, the CDR3 gives the full variable domain: DAGVTQSPTHLIKTRGQQVTLRCSPISGHKSVSWYQQVLGQGPQFIFQYYEKEERGRGNFPDRFSARQFPNYSSELNVNALLLGDSALYLCASSLETGGGQPQHFGDGTRLSIL.

J is TRBJ2-5 and V is TRBV6-1; a possible D gene is TRBD2 (5 bases). From germline, CDR1 is MNHNS and CDR2 SASEGT. The length of the CDR3 is 13 residues. Trimming removed 4 bases from V and 5 bases from J, with 11 bases in between. The CDR3 sequence is CASSGRGLETQYF. CDR3 sequence (DNA): TGTGCCAGCAGTGGGCGCGGGTTGGAGACCCAGTACTTC.

This clonotype came up a few times. V usage is TRBV18 and J usage is TRBJ1-1; 7 nucleotides match TRBD1. This CDR3 region has 15 residues. Trimming cost V 3 bases and J 3 bases; bases outside gene matches: 7. The germline CDR1 and CDR2 sequences are KGHSH and LQKENI. CDR3 protein: CASSPMTGIDTEAFF. For the CDR3, the DNA is TGTGCCAGCTCACCGATGACAGGGATTGACACTGAAGCTTTCTTT. Together with reference TRBV18 and TRBJ1-1, the CDR3 gives the full variable domain: NAGVMQNPRHLVRRRGQEARLRCSPMKGHSHVYWYRQLPEEGLKFMVYLQKENIIDESGMPKERFSAEFPKEGPSILRIQQVVRGDSAAYFCASSPMTGIDTEAFFGQGTRLTVV.

The table lists this clonotype with many counts. This chain links TRBV20-1 with TRBJ2-7; weak D call: TRBD2 (6 bases). CDR3 length: 12 residues. Germline V lookup: CDR1 DFQATT, CDR2 SNEGSKA (reference sequence). Trimming removed 5 bases from V and 2 bases from J, with 10 bases in between. The CDR3 loop is CSALARPYEQYF. The CDR3 nucleotides read TGCAGTGCTCTAGCGCGACCCTACGAGCAGTACTTC.

The chain couples TRBV30 to TRBJ1-2; 7 positions match TRBD1. The CDR3 totals 12 residues. V shed 1 base and J 6 bases; nucleotides not matched to a gene: 2. Germline-derived CDR1 and CDR2 are GTSNPN and SVGIG (reference sequence). CDR3 sequence: CAWSADRDGYTF. The CDR3 DNA reads TGTGCCTGGAGTGCTGACAGGGATGGCTACACCTTC.

This clonotype was seen repeatedly, ten times or more. CDR3 residues: CASSPSQGSYEKLFF. DNA for the CDR3: TGTGCCAGCAGCCCCTCTCAGGGAAGCTATGAAAAACTGTTTTTT. The chain carries TRBV6-1 and TRBJ1-4, with a possible D match to TRBD1 (5 bases). The CDR3 spans 15 residues. Trimming pared 6 bases from V and 6 bases from J, leaving 17 bases between. Germline V lookup: CDR1 MNHNS, CDR2 SASEGT.

The chain links TRBV6-2 or TRBV6-3 to TRBJ2-7; D unresolved. V was pared by 8 bases and J by 0 bases, with 17 bases between. Germline-derived CDR1 and CDR2 are MNHEY and SVGEGT. The CDR3 consists of 15 residues. As DNA, the CDR3 is TGTGCCAGCGGCCGACCGGTGCCCTTCTCCTACGAGCAGTACTTC. Translation: CASGRPVPFSYEQYF.

This clonotype showed up many times. This chain uses TRBV19 with TRBJ2-7, with D perhaps assigned TRBD1 or TRBD2 (5 bases each). The germline gives CDR1 LNHDA, CDR2 SQIVND (reference sequence). The CDR3 is made up of 16 amino acids. The V gene lost 7 bases and the J gene lost 4 bases, with 23 bases spanning the gap. The CDR3 loop reads CASTTLGGRAGYEQYF. The CDR3 coding sequence is TGTGCCAGTACCACCCTCGGAGGCAGGGCTGGGTACGAGCAGTACTTC.

This clonotype occurred many times. The chain links TRBV6-2 or TRBV6-3 to TRBJ2-5, with D possibly TRBD1 on 7 matching bases. Germline values: CDR1 MNHEY, CDR2 SVGEGT. This CDR3 has 11 amino acids. V was cut by 5 bases and J by 10 bases, with 11 bases left in between. CDR3 sequence (DNA): TGTGCCAGCAGTCGCGGGACAGTCCAGTACTTC. It yields the protein CASSRGTVQYF.

This clonotype was seen ten or more times. The chain recombines TRBV7-2 with TRBJ2-2; tentative D call: TRBD1 (6 bases). V lost 6 bases and J lost 3, with 8 bases in between. The CDR3 consists of 13 residues. The V gene's germline CDR1 is SGHTA and CDR2 FQGNSA. The CDR3 nucleotides read TGTGCCAGCAGACGACAGGACACCGGGGAGCTGTTTTTT. Its protein is CASRRQDTGELFF.

This clonotype has just one count. The chain is built from TRBV4-1 and TRBJ1-1; D uncertain. The CDR3 is 16 amino acids. Between the trimmed V and J ends, which lost 2 bases and 10 bases, there was a span of 23 bases. CDR1 and CDR2 (germline): MGHRA, YSYEKL. CDR3 amino acids: CASSQPYTAIDGRAFF. The DNA for the CDR3 is TGCGCCAGCAGCCAACCATACACAGCGATAGATGGCCGAGCTTTCTTT.

This clonotype came up many times. The chain joins TRBV6-2 or TRBV6-3 to TRBJ2-5; a weak D match, TRBD1 (6 bases). V dropped 5 bases and J dropped 2 bases, with 12 bases sitting between them. Germline lookup yields CDR1 MNHEY and CDR2 SVGEGT. The CDR3 has 14 amino acids. The CDR3 loop reads CASSPGTSQETQYF. In DNA form, the CDR3 reads TGTGCCAGCAGTCCCGGGACATCTCAAGAGACCCAGTACTTC.

This clonotype was seen ten or more times. The rearrangement links TRBV20-1 to TRBJ2-5; 8 bases line up with TRBD2. V lost 1 base, J lost 1 base, and 8 bases stayed unmatched. From germline, CDR1 is DFQATT and CDR2 SNEGSKA (reference sequence). CDR3 size: 16 residues. The DNA of the CDR3 is TGCAGTGCTAGAGGGTCGCTAGCGGGTTTCCAAGAGACCCAGTACTTC. Translation: CSARGSLAGFQETQYF.

This clonotype was detected many times. The rearrangement joins TRBV6-2 or TRBV6-3 to TRBJ2-7; maybe TRBD1 (5 bases). The CDR3 consists of 14 residues. V gave up 0 bases and J gave up 1 base, with 7 bases separating them. Germline values: CDR1 MNHEY, CDR2 SVGEGT. The chain's CDR3 is CASSYSDRSYEQYF. In nucleotides, the CDR3 is TGTGCCAGCAGTTACTCCGACAGATCCTACGAGCAGTACTTC.

This clonotype came up a few times. The chain recombines TRBV6-1 with TRBJ2-5; the D gene is possibly TRBD1 (5 bases). Deletions cut 4 bases from V and 0 bases from J, with 9 bases between. The length of the CDR3 is 14 residues. Germline CDR1 is MNHNS and CDR2 is SASEGT. CDR3 sequence (DNA): TGTGCCAGCAGTGTGCTAGGGGACCAAGAGACCCAGTACTTC. This gives the protein CASSVLGDQETQYF.

In this sample, this clonotype turned up many times. The J gene is TRBJ1-5, the V gene TRBV28; 8 bases align to TRBD1. The CDR3 spans 12 residues. Germline assignment: CDR1 MDHEN and CDR2 SYDVKM. V trimming: 10 bases; J trimming: 3 bases; junction bases outside the gene matches: 2. DNA for the CDR3: TGTGCCATCAGGGGGCCCAATCAGCCCCAGCATTTT. Amino acids: CAIRGPNQPQHF. Variable domain in full (rest from reference TRBV28 and TRBJ1-5): DVKVTQSSRYLVKRTGEKVFLECVQDMDHENMFWYRQDPGLGLRLIYFSYDVKMKEKGDIPEGYSVSREKKERFSLILESASTNQTSMYLCAIRGPNQPQHFGDGTRLSIL.

This clonotype was seen many times. The J gene is TRBJ2-2, the V gene TRBV6-5, with 12 bases that match TRBD2. This CDR3 region has 13 residues. V lost 8 bases, J lost 5 bases, and 0 bases stayed unmatched. CDR1 is MNHEY and CDR2 is SVGAGI in the germline V gene. The CDR3 protein is CASGTSGTGELFF. CDR3 nucleotides: TGTGCCAGCGGGACTAGCGGGACCGGGGAGCTGTTTTTT.

The table lists this clonotype with a few counts. The chain recombines TRBV12-3 or TRBV12-4 with TRBJ2-7; D may match TRBD1 or TRBD2 (5 bases each). V lost 3 bases and J 6 bases, leaving 12 bases between the germline ends. The CDR3 totals 13 residues. DNA for the CDR3: TGTGCCAGCAGTTTCGGGACGGGTGGCGAGCAGTACTTC. Translating gives CASSFGTGGEQYF.

This clonotype occurred many times. DNA of the CDR3: TGTGCCAGCAGTTTCACAGGGCAGTCTGGAAACACCATATATTTT. It translates to CASSFTGQSGNTIYF. The V call is TRBV6-2 or TRBV6-3, the J call TRBJ1-3, with D perhaps matching TRBD1 (6 bases). Looked up from germline, CDR1 is MNHEY and CDR2 is SVGEGT. CDR3 length equals 15 residues. V dropped 4 bases and J dropped 1 base, with 11 bases sitting between them.

The chain has TRBV18 and TRBJ1-6; 7 bases map to TRBD1. Germline-derived CDR1 and CDR2 are KGHSH and LQKENI. This CDR3 is 14 amino acids long. V shed 1 base, J shed 7 bases, and the junction held 1 base outside the gene matches. The CDR3 region has the DNA TGTGCCAGCTCACCACAACAGGGGAATTCACCCCTCCACTTT. As protein: CASSPQQGNSPLHF.

This clonotype was found many times. This sequence joins TRBV4-3 and TRBJ2-4; perhaps TRBD1 as D (5 bases). The CDR3 spans 13 residues. Trimming removed 2 bases from V and 8 bases from J, with 10 bases in between. The germline CDR1 and CDR2 sequences are LGHNA and YSLEER. The CDR3 here is CASSQRGGDIQYF. The CDR3 bases are TGCGCCAGCAGCCAAAGGGGCGGAGACATTCAGTACTTC.

This clonotype was counted at least ten times. The rearrangement uses TRBV5-1 and TRBJ1-3; no reliable D call. V lost 0 bases and J lost 0, with 7 bases in between. CDR1 SGHRS and CDR2 YFSETQ come from the germline V gene. The CDR3 is made up of 15 amino acids. CDR3 sequence reads: CASSLDRYSGNTIYF. The DNA for the CDR3 is TGCGCCAGCAGCTTGGACAGATACTCTGGAAACACCATATATTTT.

The V and J genes are TRBV6-1 and TRBJ2-7; D remains ambiguous. Germline values: CDR1 MNHNS, CDR2 SASEGT. V was pared by 6 bases and J by 4 bases, with 7 bases between. CDR3 length equals 11 residues. In DNA form, the CDR3 reads TGTGCCAGCAGACTGTTGTACGAGCAGTACTTC. It specifies CASRLLYEQYF.

Ten or more counts support this clonotype. The chain employs TRBV28 and TRBJ1-1, with a weak D call TRBD1 (5 bases). With 7 bases removed from V and 0 bases from J, the gap between germline ends came to 12 bases. Looked up from germline, CDR1 is MDHEN and CDR2 is SYDVKM. The CDR3 is made up of 14 amino acids. CDR3 coding DNA: TGTGCCAGCACCTTGGGGGGGTTGAACACTGAAGCTTTCTTT. It yields the protein CASTLGGLNTEAFF.

This clonotype appeared once. The chain is built from TRBV28 and TRBJ2-7; 10 bases line up with TRBD2. The germline CDR1 and CDR2 sequences are MDHEN and SYDVKM. CDR3 length: 15 residues. The trim removed 5 bases at V and 4 bases at J, leaving 8 bases unmatched. CDR3 amino acids: CASSPRGLAVYEQYF. The CDR3 DNA reads TGTGCCAGCAGTCCCCGCGGACTAGCGGTATACGAGCAGTACTTC.

This clonotype was seen repeatedly, ten times or more. The chain is built from TRBV28 and TRBJ1-5; D is undetermined. The CDR3 runs to 14 residues. CDR1 is MDHEN, CDR2 SYDVKM, per germline. With 8 bases removed from V and 0 bases from J, the gap between germline ends came to 11 bases. The CDR3 DNA reads TGTGCCAGCGGTAAGGTCTATAGCAATCAGCCCCAGCATTTT. Residues: CASGKVYSNQPQHF.

This clonotype was counted at least ten times. J is TRBJ1-2 and V is TRBV12-3 or TRBV12-4; TRBD1 is a possible D gene (5 bases). Trimming pared 5 bases from V and 11 bases from J, leaving 12 bases between. The CDR3 totals 11 residues. CDR3 sequence (DNA): TGTGCCAGCAGTCGGGACTCTGTTTACACCTTC. Protein sequence: CASSRDSVYTF.